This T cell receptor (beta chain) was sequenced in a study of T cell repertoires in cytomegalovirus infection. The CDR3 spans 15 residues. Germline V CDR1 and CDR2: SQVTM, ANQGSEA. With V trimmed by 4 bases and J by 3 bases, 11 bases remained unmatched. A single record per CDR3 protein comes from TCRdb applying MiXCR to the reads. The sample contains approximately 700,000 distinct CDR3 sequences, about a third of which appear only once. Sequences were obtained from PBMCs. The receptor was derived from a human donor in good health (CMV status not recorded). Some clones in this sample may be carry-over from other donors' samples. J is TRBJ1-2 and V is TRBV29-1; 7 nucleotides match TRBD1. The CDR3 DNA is TGCAGCGTTGGAGGGACAGCTTGGGGAGACTATGGCTACACCTTC. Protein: CSVGGTAWGDYGYTF.